This T cell receptor (beta chain) was observed in a study of blood T cells in healthy people across ages. Study outcomes and limitations: Versus aged donors, long-lived donors had higher diversity and more naive CD4+ cells.

A word on this clonotype: Its cognate antigen is unknown.

Per germline, CDR1 LGHDT and CDR2 YNNKEL (reference sequence). CDR3 length: 16 residues. V was cut by 0 bases and J by 1 base, with 12 bases left in between. Through a sample-barcoded 5' primer and a J-beta primer mix, a second PCR was run for roughly 6 to 12 cycles. TCRdb fed the 5' RACE reads into MiXCR, producing one record per CDR3 protein. The data contain more than 450,000 distinct CDR3 sequences, roughly a quarter of them singletons. The data were also submitted as part of a second study, on T cells of mothers and their children. That paper notes: Three healthy Caucasian mothers and their six children donated. Mothers yielded over 8.5 million CDR3 reads, children about 3 million each.

This sequence was found in a boy younger than 10 in good health. The sequencing sample was made of blood. The rearrangement links TRBV3-1 to TRBJ2-5; maybe TRBD2 (6 bases). The CDR3 region has the DNA TGTGCCAGCAGCCAAGATAGGGGCGGGATCCAAGAGACCCAGTACTTC. Its protein product is CASSQDRGGIQETQYF.